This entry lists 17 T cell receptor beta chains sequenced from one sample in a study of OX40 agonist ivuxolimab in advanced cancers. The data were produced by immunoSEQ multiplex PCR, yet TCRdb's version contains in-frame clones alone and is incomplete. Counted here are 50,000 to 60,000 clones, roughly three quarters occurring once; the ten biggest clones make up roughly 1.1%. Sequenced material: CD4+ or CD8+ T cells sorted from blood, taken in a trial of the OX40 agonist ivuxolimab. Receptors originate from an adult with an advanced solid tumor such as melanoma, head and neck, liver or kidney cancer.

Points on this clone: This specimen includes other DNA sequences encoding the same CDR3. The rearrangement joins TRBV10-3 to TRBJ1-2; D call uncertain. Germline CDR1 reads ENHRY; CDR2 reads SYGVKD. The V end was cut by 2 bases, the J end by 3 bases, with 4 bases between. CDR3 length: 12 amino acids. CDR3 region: CAISEQDYGYTF. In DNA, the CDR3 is TGTGCCATCAGTGAGCAGGACTATGGCTACACCTTC.

CDR3 amino acids: CASSLGPSGAYEQYF. As DNA, the CDR3 is TGCGCCAGCAGCTTGGGCCCTAGCGGAGCTTACGAGCAGTACTTC. The chain uses TRBV5-1 and TRBJ2-7; 7 bases match TRBD2. CDR3 size: 15 residues. Germline V gives CDR1 SGHRS, CDR2 YFSETQ. Trimming at V came to 0 bases and at J to 4 bases, leaving 7 bases not matched to a gene.

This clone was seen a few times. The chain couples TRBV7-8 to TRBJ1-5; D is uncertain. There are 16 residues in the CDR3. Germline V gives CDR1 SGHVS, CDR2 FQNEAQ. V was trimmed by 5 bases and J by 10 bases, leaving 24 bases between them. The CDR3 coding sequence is TGTGCCAGCAGCGAATCAATAACCGGCCTACGCGCTCCCCAGCATTTT. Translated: CASSESITGLRAPQHF.

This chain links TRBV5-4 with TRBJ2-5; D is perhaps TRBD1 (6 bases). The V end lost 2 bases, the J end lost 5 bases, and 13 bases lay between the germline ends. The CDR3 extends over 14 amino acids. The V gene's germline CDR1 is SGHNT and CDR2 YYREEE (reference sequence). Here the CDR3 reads CASSLTGTSETQYF. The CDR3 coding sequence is TGTGCCAGCAGCTTAACAGGGACGAGCGAGACCCAGTACTTC. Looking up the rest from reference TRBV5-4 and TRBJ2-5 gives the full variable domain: ETGVTQSPTHLIKTRGQQVTLRCSSQSGHNTVSWYQQALGQGPQFIFQYYREEENGRGNFPPRFSGLQFPNYSSELNVNALELDDSALYLCASSLTGTSETQYFGPGTRLLVL.

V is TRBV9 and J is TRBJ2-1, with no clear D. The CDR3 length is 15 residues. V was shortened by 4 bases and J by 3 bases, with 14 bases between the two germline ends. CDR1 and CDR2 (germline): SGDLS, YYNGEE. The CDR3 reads CASSPARASYNEQFF. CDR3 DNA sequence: TGTGCCAGCAGCCCTGCACGGGCCAGCTACAATGAGCAGTTCTTC.

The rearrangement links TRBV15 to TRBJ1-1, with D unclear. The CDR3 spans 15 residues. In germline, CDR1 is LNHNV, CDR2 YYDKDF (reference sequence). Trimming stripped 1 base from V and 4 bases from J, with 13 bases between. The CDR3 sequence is CATSRGGWAGTEAFF. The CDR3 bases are TGTGCCACCAGCAGAGGGGGTTGGGCGGGCACTGAAGCTTTCTTT.

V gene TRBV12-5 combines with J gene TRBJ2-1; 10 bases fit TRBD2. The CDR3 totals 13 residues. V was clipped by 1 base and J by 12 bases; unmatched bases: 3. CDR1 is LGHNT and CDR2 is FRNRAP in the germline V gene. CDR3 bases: TGTGCTAGTGGTTTGGAACTAGCGGGAACGCAGTTCTTC. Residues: CASGLELAGTQFF.

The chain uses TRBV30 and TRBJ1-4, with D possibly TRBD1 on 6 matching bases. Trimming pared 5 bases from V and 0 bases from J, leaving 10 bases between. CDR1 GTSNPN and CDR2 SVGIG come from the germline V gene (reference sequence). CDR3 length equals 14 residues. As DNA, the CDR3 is TGTGCCTGGGGGACATCTGCAACTAATGAAAAACTGTTTTTT. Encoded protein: CAWGTSATNEKLFF.

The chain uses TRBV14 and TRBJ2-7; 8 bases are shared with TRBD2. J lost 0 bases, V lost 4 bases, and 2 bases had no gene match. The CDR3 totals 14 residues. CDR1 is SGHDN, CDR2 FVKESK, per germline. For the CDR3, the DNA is TGTGCCAGCAGCCGTAGCGGGAACTCCTACGAGCAGTACTTC. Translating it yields CASSRSGNSYEQYF.

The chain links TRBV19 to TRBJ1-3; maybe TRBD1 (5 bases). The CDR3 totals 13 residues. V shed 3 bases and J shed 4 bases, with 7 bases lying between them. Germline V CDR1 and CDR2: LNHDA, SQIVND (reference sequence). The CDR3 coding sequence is TGTGCCAGTAGTATGCGGGACGGAAACACCATATATTTT. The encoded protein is CASSMRDGNTIYF. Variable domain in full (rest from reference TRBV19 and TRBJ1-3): DGGITQSPKYLFRKEGQNVTLSCEQNLNHDAMYWYRQDPGQGLRLIYYSQIVNDFQKGDIAEGYSVSREKKESFPLTVTSAQKNPTAFYLCASSMRDGNTIYFGEGSWLTVV.

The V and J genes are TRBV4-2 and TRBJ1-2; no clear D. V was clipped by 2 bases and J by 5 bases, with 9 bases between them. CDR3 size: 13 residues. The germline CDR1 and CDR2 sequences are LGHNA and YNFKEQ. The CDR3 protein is CASSQRNGYGYTF. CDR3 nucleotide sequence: TGTGCCAGCAGCCAAAGGAACGGGTATGGCTACACCTTC.

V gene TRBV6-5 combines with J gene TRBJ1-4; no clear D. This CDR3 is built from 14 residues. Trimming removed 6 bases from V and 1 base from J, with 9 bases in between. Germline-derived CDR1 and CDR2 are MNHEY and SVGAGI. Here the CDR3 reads CASRPTRTNEKLFF. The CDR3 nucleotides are TGTGCCAGCAGACCGACAAGAACTAATGAAAAACTGTTTTTT.

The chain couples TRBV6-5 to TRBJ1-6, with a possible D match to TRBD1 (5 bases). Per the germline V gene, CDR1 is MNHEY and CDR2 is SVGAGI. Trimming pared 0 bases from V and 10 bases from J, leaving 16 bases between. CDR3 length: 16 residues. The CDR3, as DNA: TGTGCCAGCAGTTACTCTTTTCTAGGGGAGGGGTCACCCCTCCACTTT. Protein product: CASSYSFLGEGSPLHF.

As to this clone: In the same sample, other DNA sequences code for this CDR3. The CDR3 loop reads CASSLSMGNTIYF. The CDR3 nucleotides read TGCGCCAGCAGCCTGTCAATGGGAAACACCATATATTTT. This chain links TRBV5-1 with TRBJ1-3; D gene uncertain. The CDR3 loop spans 13 amino acids. Trimming pared 4 bases from V and 4 bases from J, leaving 9 bases between. Germline V lookup: CDR1 SGHRS, CDR2 YFSETQ. The variable domain in full, completed from reference TRBV5-1 and TRBJ1-3, reads KAGVTQTPRYLIKTRGQQVTLSCSPISGHRSVSWYQQTPGQGLQFLFEYFSETQRNKGNFPGRFSGRQFSNSRSEMNVSTLELGDSALYLCASSLSMGNTIYFGEGSWLTVV.

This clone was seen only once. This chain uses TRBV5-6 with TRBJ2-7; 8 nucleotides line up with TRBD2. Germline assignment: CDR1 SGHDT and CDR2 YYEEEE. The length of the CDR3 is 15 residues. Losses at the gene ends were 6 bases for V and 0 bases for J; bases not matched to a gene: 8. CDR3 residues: CASTKGLETSYEQYF. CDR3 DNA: TGTGCCAGCACCAAGGGACTAGAAACCTCCTACGAGCAGTACTTC.

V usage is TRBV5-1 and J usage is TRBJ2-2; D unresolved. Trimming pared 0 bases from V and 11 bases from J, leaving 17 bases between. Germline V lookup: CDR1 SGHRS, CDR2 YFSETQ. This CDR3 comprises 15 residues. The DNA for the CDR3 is TGCGCCAGCAGCTTGGACGGAAATTCAATTGGAGAGCTGTTTTTT. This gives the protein CASSLDGNSIGELFF.

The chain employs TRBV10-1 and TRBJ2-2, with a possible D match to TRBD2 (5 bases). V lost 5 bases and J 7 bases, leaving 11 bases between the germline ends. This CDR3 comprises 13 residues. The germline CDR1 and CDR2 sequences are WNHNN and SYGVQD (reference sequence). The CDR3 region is CASSRGLDGELFF. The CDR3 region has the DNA TGCGCCAGCAGTCGAGGGCTTGACGGGGAGCTGTTTTTT.